What follows are 17 T cell receptor beta chains derived from one specimen sequenced in a study of early T cells in non-severe SARS-CoV-2 infection. MiXCR, applied by TCRdb to the 5' RACE reads, yields one record per CDR3 protein. Of 55,000 to 65,000 distinct CDR3 sequences listed, roughly 13% are singletons. Sequences were derived from whole blood, sampled at baseline. These receptors originate from an adult who was a healthcare worker with PCR-confirmed SARS-CoV-2 infection or an uninfected control (not recorded which).

This clonotype was found many times. The chain couples TRBV7-2 to TRBJ2-7; no clear D gene. The CDR3 contains 12 residues. Germline V gives CDR1 SGHTA, CDR2 FQGNSA. V shed 5 bases and J shed 1 base, with 6 bases lying between them. For the CDR3, the DNA is TGTGCCAGCAGCCCTGTATCCTACGAGCAGTACTTC. It specifies CASSPVSYEQYF.

This clonotype appeared a few times. This rearrangement joins TRBV7-9 to TRBJ2-7; no clear D gene. There are 12 residues in the CDR3. V was trimmed by 4 bases and J by 3 bases, leaving 7 bases between them. Germline CDR1 is SEHNR and CDR2 is FQNEAQ (reference sequence). CDR3 coding DNA: TGTGCCAGCAGCTCAACAGACTACGAGCAGTACTTC. Its translation is CASSSTDYEQYF.

The genes are TRBV5-6 and TRBJ2-7; D might be TRBD1 or TRBD2, each matching 5 bases. This CDR3 is built from 16 residues. The V gene's germline CDR1 is SGHDT and CDR2 YYEEEE. Trimming took 4 bases from V and 0 from J, leaving 17 bases between them. The CDR3 sequence is CASSLISGTFSYEQYF. CDR3 nucleotides: TGTGCCAGCAGCCTCATCTCCGGGACGTTCTCCTACGAGCAGTACTTC.

This clonotype was observed a few times. The chain carries TRBV10-2 and TRBJ2-1; perhaps TRBD2 as D (5 bases). The CDR3 runs to 16 residues. Per the germline V gene, CDR1 is WSHSY and CDR2 is SAAADI. V dropped 3 bases and J dropped 9 bases, with 21 bases sitting between them. The CDR3 bases are TGCGCCAGCAGTGATCCTGGAGCGGCAGGATACGGTGAGCAGTTCTTC. Protein: CASSDPGAAGYGEQFF.

This clonotype was observed a few times. CDR3 in amino acids: CASSLVRQDTSPLHF. Here the CDR3 DNA reads TGTGCCAGCAGCTTAGTAAGACAGGACACTTCACCCCTCCACTTT. This chain uses TRBV7-2 with TRBJ1-6; TRBD1 is a possible D gene (6 bases). The CDR3 loop spans 15 amino acids. Deletions cut 1 base from V and 9 bases from J, with 13 bases between. Looked up from germline, CDR1 is SGHTA and CDR2 is FQGNSA.

V usage is TRBV29-1 and J usage is TRBJ2-1, with 9 bases identical to TRBD1. V lost 0 bases and J lost 2; bases outside the gene matches: 5. CDR1 SQVTM and CDR2 ANQGSEA come from the germline V gene. The CDR3 loop spans 16 amino acids. The CDR3 coding sequence is TGCAGCGTTGAAGATTGGGACAGGGACACCTACAATGAGCAGTTCTTC. Amino acids: CSVEDWDRDTYNEQFF.

This clonotype appeared a few times. V and J are TRBV11-2 and TRBJ1-6, with 7 nucleotides matching TRBD1. The germline CDR1 and CDR2 sequences are SGHAT and FQNNGV. The CDR3 is 13 residues long. With V trimmed by 8 bases and J by 9 bases, 7 bases remained unmatched. In nucleotides, the CDR3 is TGTGCCAGCTCGGTAGACAGGGCTTCACCCCTCCACTTT. As protein: CASSVDRASPLHF.

The CDR3: CASSSHSPSNTEAFF. The CDR3 DNA sequence: TGTGCCAGCAGTTCCCACTCTCCCTCGAACACTGAAGCTTTCTTT. J is TRBJ1-1 and V is TRBV27, with D unclear. Between the trimmed V and J ends, which lost 4 bases and 1 base, there was a span of 13 bases. Germline V gives CDR1 MNHEY, CDR2 SMNVEV (reference sequence). This CDR3 has 15 amino acids.

This clonotype showed up many times. The chain employs TRBV18 and TRBJ1-1, with D uncertain. V was shortened by 8 bases and J by 0 bases, with 10 bases between the two germline ends. CDR1 and CDR2 from the germline V gene are KGHSH and LQKENI. This CDR3 has 13 amino acids. CDR3 in amino acids: CASRSYMNTEAFF. The CDR3 region has the DNA TGTGCCAGCCGCAGTTACATGAACACTGAAGCTTTCTTT.

This clonotype came up many times. This chain connects TRBV28 to TRBJ1-2; the D gene is possibly TRBD1 (5 bases). V was trimmed by 6 bases and J by 4 bases, leaving 12 bases between them. The CDR3 is 13 amino acids. Looked up from germline, CDR1 is MDHEN and CDR2 is SYDVKM. The CDR3 region has the DNA TGTGCCAGCAGATTCGGACATAGCTATGGCTACACCTTC. Amino acid sequence: CASRFGHSYGYTF.

This clonotype has just a few counts. This chain joins TRBV20-1 and TRBJ2-1, with TRBD1 as a possible D gene (6 bases). The CDR3 consists of 14 residues. From germline, CDR1 is DFQATT and CDR2 SNEGSKA (reference sequence). Trimming took 6 bases from V and 2 from J, leaving 14 bases between them. The CDR3 loop reads CSAVTGSTYNEQFF. CDR3 in DNA: TGCAGTGCCGTTACAGGGTCAACCTACAATGAGCAGTTCTTC.

The rearrangement links TRBV27 to TRBJ1-1; TRBD1 aligns across 9 bases. Trimming at V came to 5 bases and at J to 1 base, leaving 2 bases not matched to a gene. CDR3 length: 14 residues. Germline V gene lookup returns CDR1 MNHEY and CDR2 SMNVEV (reference sequence). CDR3 bases: TGTGCCAGCAGTGAGGGACAGGGGAACACTGAAGCTTTCTTT. Translation gives CASSEGQGNTEAFF.

The chain links TRBV27 to TRBJ2-1; 7 bases fit TRBD2. The length of the CDR3 is 15 residues. The trim removed 6 bases at V and 8 bases at J, leaving 13 bases unmatched. The germline V gene encodes CDR1 MNHEY and CDR2 SMNVEV (reference sequence). The CDR3 DNA reads as TGTGCCAGCAGCCTCCGGGGGGATAGTTGGGATGAGCAGTTCTTC. Protein sequence: CASSLRGDSWDEQFF.

This clonotype was counted only a few times. V is TRBV7-9 and J is TRBJ1-1; D ambiguous. This CDR3 region has 14 residues. The V gene lost 7 bases and the J gene lost 5 bases, with 17 bases spanning the gap. The germline V gene has CDR1 SEHNR and CDR2 FQNEAQ (reference sequence). The CDR3 nucleotides read TGTGCCAGCATCGACGGGTTGGTGGCGACTGAAGCTTTCTTT. The encoded protein is CASIDGLVATEAFF.

Only a few counts were recorded for this clonotype. The chain's CDR3 is CSGARARDEQFF. The CDR3 bases are TGCAGCGGAGCTCGGGCCCGCGATGAGCAGTTCTTC. The chain employs TRBV29-1 and TRBJ2-1, with D unresolved. This CDR3 has 12 amino acids. V shed 7 bases and J shed 8 bases, with 15 bases lying between them. The germline V gene encodes CDR1 SQVTM and CDR2 ANQGSEA.

This clonotype was detected only a few times. V gene TRBV28 combines with J gene TRBJ1-2; possibly TRBD1 for D (6 bases). Trimming removed 6 bases from V and 5 bases from J, with 22 bases in between. This CDR3 is built from 16 residues. Germline V gives CDR1 MDHEN, CDR2 SYDVKM. The DNA for the CDR3 is TGTGCCAGCAGCCTCCCCGCGGTCGGACAGACTTATGGCTACACCTTC. Its protein product is CASSLPAVGQTYGYTF.

The chain combines TRBV6-5 with TRBJ1-2; 7 bases fit TRBD1. Germline-derived CDR1 and CDR2 are MNHEY and SVGAGI. The CDR3 sequence is 14 residues long. V was pared by 2 bases and J by 3 bases, with 3 bases of the junction left unmatched. The CDR3 sequence is CASSYVGGDYGYTF. The CDR3 DNA follows: TGTGCCAGCAGTTACGTAGGGGGCGACTATGGCTACACCTTC.